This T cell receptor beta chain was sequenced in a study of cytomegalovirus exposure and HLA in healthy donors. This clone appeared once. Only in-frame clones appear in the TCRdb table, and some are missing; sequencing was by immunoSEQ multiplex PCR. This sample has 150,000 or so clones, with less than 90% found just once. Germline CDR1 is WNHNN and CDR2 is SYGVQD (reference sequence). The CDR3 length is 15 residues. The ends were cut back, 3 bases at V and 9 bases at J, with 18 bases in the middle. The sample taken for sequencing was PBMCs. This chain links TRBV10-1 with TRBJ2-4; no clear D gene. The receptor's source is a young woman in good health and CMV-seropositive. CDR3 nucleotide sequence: TGCGCCAGCAGTGAAGAGAGCCCGAGGAAATGCATTCAGTACTTC. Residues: CASSEESPRKCIQYF.